One and the same sample provided the 10 T cell receptor beta chains below, sequenced in a study of blood T cell repertoires in COVID-19. Measured with immunoSEQ multiplex PCR; TCRdb has only the in-frame clones, and not every one. The sample comprises 400,000 to 500,000 clones, roughly 90% of which are singletons, and 1.4% to 1.5% rests with the top ten. Sequenced: PBMCs or T cells enriched from blood (not recorded which). These receptors originate from a woman aged 18-29 years who had been exposed to COVID-19.

The genes are TRBV10-2 and TRBJ1-1; D perhaps matches TRBD1 (5 bases). Germline V gene lookup returns CDR1 WSHSY and CDR2 SAAADI. This CDR3 has 15 amino acids. V lost 1 base and J 1 base, leaving 10 bases between the germline ends. The CDR3, as DNA: TGCGCCAGCAGTGAGTATGACAGAGCGAACACTGAAGCTTTCTTT. It is translated as CASSEYDRANTEAFF.

The chain links TRBV28 to TRBJ2-1; TRBD2 matches 7 bases. This CDR3 spans 15 amino acids. Germline values: CDR1 MDHEN, CDR2 SYDVKM. V lost 2 bases and J lost 4; bases outside the gene matches: 5. The CDR3, as DNA: TGTGCCAGCAGTTTAGTCGGGGGGATGTACAATGAGCAGTTCTTC. Its translation: CASSLVGGMYNEQFF. Complete variable domain (other parts from reference TRBV28 and TRBJ2-1): DVKVTQSSRYLVKRTGEKVFLECVQDMDHENMFWYRQDPGLGLRLIYFSYDVKMKEKGDIPEGYSVSREKKERFSLILESASTNQTSMYLCASSLVGGMYNEQFFGPGTRLTVL.

This clone came up a few times. The rearrangement joins TRBV4-3 to TRBJ1-2; 9 nucleotides line up with TRBD1. The V gene end was trimmed by 1 base and the J gene end by 4 bases; junction bases not matched to a gene: 1. The germline CDR1 and CDR2 sequences are LGHNA and YSLEER. This CDR3 spans 14 amino acids. In DNA, the CDR3 is TGCGCCAGCAGCCAAGTACAGGGGGCCTATGGCTACACCTTC. It encodes CASSQVQGAYGYTF.

The rearrangement joins TRBV11-2 to TRBJ2-5; the match to TRBD2 covers 10 bases. Germline values: CDR1 SGHAT, CDR2 FQNNGV. V dropped 5 bases and J dropped 5; count of bases not matched to a gene: 14. This CDR3 is 17 amino acids long. The CDR3 sequence is CASSIAGGPEVSETQYF. The DNA for the CDR3 is TGTGCCAGCAGCATAGCGGGAGGACCGGAGGTATCGGAGACCCAGTACTTC.

The rearrangement links TRBV5-6 to TRBJ2-5, with 7 bases that match TRBD2. J gave up 1 base and V 0 bases, and 6 bases lay outside the gene matches. CDR3 length equals 16 residues. CDR1 is SGHDT, CDR2 YYEEEE, per germline. The CDR3 region has the DNA TGTGCCAGCAGCTTGGACGCGGGGAGGGTCCAAGAGACCCAGTACTTC. It yields the protein CASSLDAGRVQETQYF.

The chain carries TRBV19 and TRBJ2-3, with D perhaps matching TRBD1 (5 bases). Trimming took 5 bases from V and 2 from J, leaving 20 bases between them. This CDR3 contains 17 residues. Germline assignment: CDR1 LNHDA and CDR2 SQIVND (reference sequence). Here the CDR3 reads CASSLKQVSLLTDTQYF. For the CDR3, the DNA is TGTGCCAGTAGTCTAAAACAGGTCTCCTTACTCACAGATACGCAGTATTTT.

The rearrangement uses TRBV28 and TRBJ2-7; 7 positions agree with TRBD2. V was clipped by 10 bases and J by 4 bases; unmatched bases: 13. Germline loops: CDR1 MDHEN, CDR2 SYDVKM. This CDR3 has 14 residues. The CDR3 loop reads CANPSGGGFYEQYF. CDR3 nucleotide sequence: TGTGCCAACCCATCCGGCGGGGGTTTTTACGAGCAGTACTTC.

This sequence joins TRBV5-4 and TRBJ1-2; D gene uncertain. Germline CDR1 is SGHNT and CDR2 is YYREEE (reference sequence). Trimming took 2 bases from V and 6 from J, leaving 8 bases between them. The length of the CDR3 is 12 residues. The CDR3 protein is CASSLSGDGYTF. The CDR3, as DNA: TGTGCCAGCAGCTTAAGCGGGGATGGCTACACCTTC.

This clone was observed a handful of times. This chain connects TRBV5-1 to TRBJ1-4, with TRBD1 matching 7 bases. The CDR3 is 15 amino acids. Germline V lookup: CDR1 SGHRS, CDR2 YFSETQ. V lost 0 bases to trimming and J lost 7 bases; unmatched junction nucleotides: 6. Written as DNA, the CDR3 is TGCGCCAGCAGCTTGGGACAGGGTCTGGGTGAAAAACTGTTTTTT. This codes for CASSLGQGLGEKLFF.

This clone was counted between two and nine times. This sequence joins TRBV9 and TRBJ2-1; 9 nucleotides line up with TRBD1. CDR3 length equals 12 residues. Germline V gives CDR1 SGDLS, CDR2 YYNGEE. CDR3: CATGQGVHEQFF. In DNA form, the CDR3 reads TGTGCTACGGGACAGGGTGTACATGAGCAGTTCTTC.